Listed below are T cell receptor beta chains from one sample, sequenced in a study of T cells in Graves' hyperthyroidism and ophthalmopathy. One entry per CDR3 protein results from TCRdb running MiXCR on the multiplex PCR reads. The sample records about 620,000 distinct CDR3 sequences, around 15% being singletons. Specimen: blood. Receptors were obtained from a woman between 25 and 40 years old with Graves' hyperthyroidism. Each CDR3 is given with its conserved first and last residue. D genes are given only for firm matches. The size field is filled for only some rows; it gives once, few, many or a size class.

V	J	D	size	CDR3	DNA
TRBV2	TRBJ1-4	.	few	CASSKQGTNEKLFF	TGTGCCAGCAGTAAACAGGGAACTAATGAAAAACTGTTTTTT
TRBV6-5	TRBJ2-1	.	many	CASSYSRGVPPNEQFF	TGTGCCAGCAGTTACTCGAGAGGGGTTCCCCCCAATGAGCAGTTCTTC
TRBV20-1	TRBJ2-3	TRBD2	many	CSARTSDRPGDTQYF	TGCAGTGCTAGAACTAGCGACAGACCCGGAGATACGCAGTATTTT
TRBV6-2/TRBV6-3	TRBJ2-1	TRBD2	few	CASSYPGGGAKNEQFF	TGTGCCAGCAGTTACCCGGGGGGGGGCGCGAAAAATGAGCAGTTCTTC
TRBV11-2	TRBJ2-5	.	many	CASSKLRGGETQYF	TGTGCCAGCAGCAAACTCAGGGGGGGGGAGACCCAGTACTTC
TRBV6-1	TRBJ1-1	TRBD1	few	CASSTWDRSNTEAFF	TGTGCCAGCAGTACGTGGGACAGAAGTAACACTGAAGCTTTCTTT
TRBV30	TRBJ2-1	TRBD2	many	CAWRWEGESVEQFF	TGTGCCTGGAGGTGGGAGGGAGAATCAGTTGAGCAGTTCTTC
TRBV10-2	TRBJ2-2	.	many	CASTPGLNTGELFF	TGCGCCAGCACCCCAGGGTTAAACACCGGGGAGCTGTTTTTT
TRBV30	TRBJ1-1	TRBD1	.	CAWSVPRTGTNTEAFF	TGTGCCTGGAGTGTACCCCGGACAGGGACGAACACTGAAGCTTTCTTT
TRBV20-1	TRBJ2-2	TRBD1	many	CSAPYRGYTGELFF	TGCAGTGCTCCATACAGGGGTTACACCGGGGAGCTGTTTTTT
TRBV12-3/TRBV12-4	TRBJ1-2	.	many	CASSPDKGPFYGYTF	TGTGCCAGCAGTCCCGACAAGGGTCCCTTCTATGGCTACACCTTC
TRBV29-1	TRBJ2-2	.	few	CSVGASNTGELFF	TGCAGCGTTGGGGCCTCGAACACCGGGGAGCTGTTTTTT
TRBV6-1	TRBJ2-3	TRBD2	many	CASSELAADTQYF	TGTGCCAGCAGTGAACTAGCGGCAGATACGCAGTATTTT
TRBV6-1	TRBJ2-3	TRBD1	.	CASSDKTGFSTDTQYF	TGTGCCAGCAGTGACAAGACAGGGTTTAGCACAGATACGCAGTATTTT
TRBV24-1	TRBJ1-2	.	few	CATSDLGGVNGGYTF	TGTGCCACCAGTGATTTGGGAGGGGTAAACGGTGGCTACACCTTC
TRBV7-2	TRBJ2-1	TRBD2	.	CASSLVGAGGFYNEQFF	TGTGCCAGCAGCTTAGTGGGAGCGGGAGGGTTCTACAATGAGCAGTTCTTC
TRBV7-9	TRBJ2-7	.	.	CASSLGGLGTESYEQYF	TGTGCCAGCAGCTTAGGCGGTCTGGGGACGGAGTCCTACGAGCAGTACTTC
TRBV12-5	TRBJ1-5	TRBD1	.	CASGLEAGGQPQHF	TGTGCTAGTGGTTTGGAAGCAGGGGGTCAGCCCCAGCATTTT
TRBV18	TRBJ2-1	TRBD2	.	CATLAGRPGSYNEQFF	TGTGCCACCTTAGCGGGACGGCCTGGCTCCTACAATGAGCAGTTCTTC
TRBV30	TRBJ1-1	.	many	CAWRRQLNTEAFF	TGTGCCTGGAGACGCCAACTGAACACTGAAGCTTTCTTT
TRBV6-2/TRBV6-3	TRBJ2-4	.	.	CASSSTRGINIQYF	TGTGCCAGCAGTTCTACCCGGGGGATCAACATTCAGTACTTC
TRBV27	TRBJ1-1	TRBD1	many	CASKDRVAEAFF	TGTGCCAGCAAAGACAGGGTTGCTGAAGCTTTCTTT
TRBV20-1	TRBJ2-3	.	many	CSAPAQAGSSSTDTQYF	TGCAGTGCCCCCGCACAGGCGGGCAGTTCTAGCACAGATACGCAGTATTTT
TRBV28	TRBJ1-2	TRBD1	many	CASSYGVRDSVYGYTF	TGTGCCAGCAGTTATGGCGTTCGGGACAGCGTCTATGGCTACACCTTC
TRBV10-3	TRBJ2-1	TRBD1	many	CAISAGQGAESSYNEQFF	TGTGCCATCAGTGCGGGACAGGGGGCAGAAAGCTCCTACAATGAGCAGTTCTTC
TRBV30	TRBJ2-1	.	many	CAWEGGTSSYNEQFF	TGTGCCTGGGAGGGCGGAACAAGCTCCTACAATGAGCAGTTCTTC
TRBV18	TRBJ2-7	TRBD1	.	CASSPYRGSYEQYF	TGTGCCAGCTCACCGTACAGGGGCTCCTACGAGCAGTACTTC
TRBV18	TRBJ2-5	TRBD1	many	CASSPDRGAETQYF	TGTGCCAGCTCGCCGGACAGGGGCGCAGAGACCCAGTACTTC
TRBV13	TRBJ1-1	TRBD1	.	CASSRNRGSNTEAFF	TGCGCCAGCAGCCGGAACAGGGGGTCAAACACTGAAGCTTTCTTT
TRBV25-1	TRBJ1-1	.	many	CASSDLGGLAFF	TGTGCCAGCAGTGACCTGGGAGGTTTGGCTTTCTTT
TRBV12-3/TRBV12-4	TRBJ1-5	.	few	CASSPLSEVRQPQHF	TGTGCCAGCAGCCCCCTTTCAGAGGTTCGTCAGCCCCAGCATTTT
TRBV6-1	TRBJ2-5	TRBD1	many	CASTRDSSTETQYF	TGTGCCAGCACCCGGGACAGCAGTACAGAGACCCAGTACTTC
TRBV15	TRBJ1-5	TRBD1	.	CATSRDRGIQPQHF	TGTGCCACCAGCAGGGACAGGGGGATTCAGCCCCAGCATTTT
TRBV28	TRBJ2-1	TRBD1	.	CASSSRTGFNEQFF	TGTGCCAGCAGTTCGCGGACAGGGTTCAATGAGCAGTTCTTC
TRBV5-6	TRBJ2-3	.	few	CASSLRRDTQYF	TGTGCCAGCAGCTTGAGACGCGATACGCAGTATTTT
TRBV28	TRBJ2-5	.	many	CASSFFSGPQETQYF	TGTGCCAGCAGTTTCTTCTCGGGGCCTCAAGAGACCCAGTACTTC
TRBV13	TRBJ2-7	.	.	CASSLRGGENYEQYF	TGTGCCAGCAGCCTGAGGGGCGGGGAGAACTACGAGCAGTACTTC
TRBV9	TRBJ2-2	TRBD2	few	CASSPGGYPNTGELFF	TGTGCCAGCAGCCCCGGGGGGTATCCTAACACCGGGGAGCTGTTTTTT
TRBV9	TRBJ2-1	TRBD2	few	CASSGGRPSGRGGYNEQFF	TGTGCCAGCAGCGGGGGGAGACCTAGCGGGAGGGGGGGTTACAATGAGCAGTTCTTC
TRBV5-1	TRBJ2-2	TRBD2	many	CASSLSGSVAGELFF	TGCGCCAGCAGCTTAAGCGGGAGTGTCGCCGGGGAGCTGTTTTTT
TRBV5-1	TRBJ2-5	TRBD1	few	CASSLGDRGPETQYF	TGCGCCAGCAGCTTGGGAGACAGGGGCCCAGAGACCCAGTACTTC
TRBV7-2	TRBJ2-5	TRBD1	few	CASSRHRGLETQYF	TGTGCCAGCAGCCGCCACAGGGGCCTAGAGACCCAGTACTTC
TRBV9	TRBJ1-1	.	few	CASSEARGWGTEAFF	TGTGCCAGCAGCGAGGCGAGGGGTTGGGGCACTGAAGCTTTCTTT
TRBV9	TRBJ2-2	.	.	CASSVTSGELFF	TGTGCCAGCAGCGTCACATCCGGGGAGCTGTTTTTT
TRBV2	TRBJ1-6	.	many	CASKGNSLSPLHF	TGTGCCAGCAAGGGAAACAGTTTGTCACCCCTCCACTTT
TRBV11-2	TRBJ2-1	.	many	CASSLDFRRNNEQFF	TGTGCCAGCAGCTTAGATTTTCGACGTAACAATGAGCAGTTCTTC
TRBV10-3	TRBJ2-1	TRBD2	many	CAISLIPPGGPYNEQFF	TGTGCCATCAGTCTAATACCGCCGGGAGGACCCTACAATGAGCAGTTCTTC
TRBV12-3/TRBV12-4	TRBJ2-7	TRBD2	many	CASSPTWASGRLAYEQYF	TGTGCCAGCAGCCCCACTTGGGCTAGCGGGAGATTGGCCTACGAGCAGTACTTC
TRBV6-1	TRBJ1-1	.	many	CASRPTDTKNTEAFF	TGTGCCAGCAGACCGACGGACACCAAGAACACTGAAGCTTTCTTT
TRBV25-1	TRBJ1-2	.	.	CASSVARGYTF	TGTGCCAGCAGTGTTGCCCGTGGCTACACCTTC
TRBV19	TRBJ1-5	.	few	CASSIQGGSASNQPQHF	TGTGCCAGTAGTATACAGGGAGGGTCGGCGAGCAATCAGCCCCAGCATTTT